The TCR beta chain described here comes from a study of blood T cell repertoires in COVID-19. This clone was recorded a few times. CDR3 size: 11 residues. Germline values: CDR1 DFQATT, CDR2 SNEGSKA (reference sequence). Trimming removed 4 bases from V and 6 bases from J, with 10 bases in between. Libraries were prepared by immunoSEQ multiplex PCR; TCRdb keeps only in-frame clonotypes and omits some of them. Here the sample spans roughly 11,000 clones, roughly 82% being singletons. The chain uses TRBV20-1 and TRBJ2-7; D is possibly TRBD2 (5 bases). The receptor was derived from a human donor in a cohort sampled during active COVID-19. Sequenced: peripheral blood. The CDR3 here is CSANWGVEQYF. The CDR3 DNA sequence: TGCAGTGCTAATTGGGGAGTCGAGCAGTACTTC.